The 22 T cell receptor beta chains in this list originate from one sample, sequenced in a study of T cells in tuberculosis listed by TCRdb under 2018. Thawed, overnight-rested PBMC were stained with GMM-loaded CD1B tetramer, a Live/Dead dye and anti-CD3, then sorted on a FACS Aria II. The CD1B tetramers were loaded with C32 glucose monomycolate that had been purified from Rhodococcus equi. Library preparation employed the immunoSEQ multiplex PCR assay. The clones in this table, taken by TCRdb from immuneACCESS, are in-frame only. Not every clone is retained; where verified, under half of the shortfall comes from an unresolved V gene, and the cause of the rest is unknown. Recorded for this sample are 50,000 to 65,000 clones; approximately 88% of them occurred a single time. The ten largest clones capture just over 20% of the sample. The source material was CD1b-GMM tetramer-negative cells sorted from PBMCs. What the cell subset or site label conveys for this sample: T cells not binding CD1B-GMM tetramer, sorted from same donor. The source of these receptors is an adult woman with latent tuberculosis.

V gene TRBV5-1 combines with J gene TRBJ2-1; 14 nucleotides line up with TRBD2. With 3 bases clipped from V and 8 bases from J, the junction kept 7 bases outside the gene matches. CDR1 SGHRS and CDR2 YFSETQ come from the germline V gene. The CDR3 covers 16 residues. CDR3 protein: CASSWGLAGVIDEQFF. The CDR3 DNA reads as TGCGCCAGCAGCTGGGGACTAGCGGGAGTCATCGATGAGCAGTTCTTC.

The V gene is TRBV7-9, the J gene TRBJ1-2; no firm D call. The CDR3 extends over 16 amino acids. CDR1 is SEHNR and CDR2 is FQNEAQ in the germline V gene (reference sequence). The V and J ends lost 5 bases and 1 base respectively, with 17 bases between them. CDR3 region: CASSPTSLGVNYGYTF. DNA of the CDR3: TGTGCCAGCAGCCCCACATCCCTCGGGGTTAACTATGGCTACACCTTC. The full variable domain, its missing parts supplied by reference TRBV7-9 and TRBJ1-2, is DTGVSQNPRHKITKRGQNVTFRCDPISEHNRLYWYRQTLGQGPEFLTYFQNEAQLEKSRLLSDRFSAERPKGSFSTLEIQRTEQGDSAMYLCASSPTSLGVNYGYTFGSGTRLTVV.

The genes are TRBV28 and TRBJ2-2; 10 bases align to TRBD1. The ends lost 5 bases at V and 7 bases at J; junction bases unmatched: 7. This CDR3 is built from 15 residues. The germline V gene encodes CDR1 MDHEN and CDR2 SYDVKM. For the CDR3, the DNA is TGTGCCAGCAGTGTGGGACAGGGGATGATCGGGGAGCTGTTTTTT. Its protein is CASSVGQGMIGELFF.

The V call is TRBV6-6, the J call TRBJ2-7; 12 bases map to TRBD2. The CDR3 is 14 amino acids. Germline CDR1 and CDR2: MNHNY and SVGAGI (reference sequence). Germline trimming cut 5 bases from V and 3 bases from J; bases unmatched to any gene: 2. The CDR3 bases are TGTGCCAGCAGTAGGACTAGCGGGGACTACGAGCAGTACTTC. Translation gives CASSRTSGDYEQYF.

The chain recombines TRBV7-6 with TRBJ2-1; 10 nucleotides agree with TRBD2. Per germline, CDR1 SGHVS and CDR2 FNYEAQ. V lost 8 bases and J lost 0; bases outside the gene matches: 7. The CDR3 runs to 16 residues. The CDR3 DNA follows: TGTGCCAGCTGTTCCCCTAGCGGGAGCTCCTACAATGAGCAGTTCTTC. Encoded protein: CASCSPSGSSYNEQFF.

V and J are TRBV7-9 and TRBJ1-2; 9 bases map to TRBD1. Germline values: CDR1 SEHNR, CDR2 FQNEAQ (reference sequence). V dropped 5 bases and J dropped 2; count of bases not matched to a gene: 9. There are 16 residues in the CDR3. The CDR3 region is CASSRTGDGSNYGYTF. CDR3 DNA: TGTGCCAGCAGCCGGACAGGGGACGGCTCCAACTATGGCTACACCTTC.

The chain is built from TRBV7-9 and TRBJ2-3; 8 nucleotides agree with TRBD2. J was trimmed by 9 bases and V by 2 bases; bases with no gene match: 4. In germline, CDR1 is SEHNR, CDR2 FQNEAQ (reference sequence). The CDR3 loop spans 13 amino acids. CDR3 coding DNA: TGTGCCAGCAGCTTACCGGGGGGGTACACGCAGTATTTT. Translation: CASSLPGGYTQYF. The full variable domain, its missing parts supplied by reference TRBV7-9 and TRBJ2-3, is DTGVSQNPRHKITKRGQNVTFRCDPISEHNRLYWYRQTLGQGPEFLTYFQNEAQLEKSRLLSDRFSAERPKGSFSTLEIQRTEQGDSAMYLCASSLPGGYTQYFGPGTRLTVL.

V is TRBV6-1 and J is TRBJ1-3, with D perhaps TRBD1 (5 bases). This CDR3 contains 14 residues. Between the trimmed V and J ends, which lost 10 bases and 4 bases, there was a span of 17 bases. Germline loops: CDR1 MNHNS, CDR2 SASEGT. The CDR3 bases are TGTGCCATCCGGGGGACGGCGGCCGGAAACACCATATATTTT. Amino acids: CAIRGTAAGNTIYF.

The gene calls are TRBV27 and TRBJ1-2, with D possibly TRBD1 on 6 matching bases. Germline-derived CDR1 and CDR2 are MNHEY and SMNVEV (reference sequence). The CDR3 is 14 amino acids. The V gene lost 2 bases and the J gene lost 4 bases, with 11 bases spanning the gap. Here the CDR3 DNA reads TGTGCCAGCAGTTTACAGGGGCAGCCCTATGGCTACACCTTC. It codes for CASSLQGQPYGYTF.

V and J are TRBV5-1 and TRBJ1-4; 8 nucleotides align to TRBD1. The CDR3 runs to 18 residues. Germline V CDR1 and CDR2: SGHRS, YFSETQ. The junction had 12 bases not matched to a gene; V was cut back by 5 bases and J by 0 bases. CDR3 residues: CASRVAGGYPSTNEKLFF. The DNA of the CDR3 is TGCGCCAGCAGGGTGGCAGGGGGCTACCCCTCAACTAATGAAAAACTGTTTTTT.

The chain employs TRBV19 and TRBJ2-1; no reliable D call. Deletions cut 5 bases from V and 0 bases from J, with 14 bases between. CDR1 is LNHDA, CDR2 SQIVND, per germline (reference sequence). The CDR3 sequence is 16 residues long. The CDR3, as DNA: TGTGCCAGTAGTTCGACTCTCTTGAGCTCCTACAATGAGCAGTTCTTC. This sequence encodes CASSSTLLSSYNEQFF. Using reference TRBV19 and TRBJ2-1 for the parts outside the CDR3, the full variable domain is DGGITQSPKYLFRKEGQNVTLSCEQNLNHDAMYWYRQDPGQGLRLIYYSQIVNDFQKGDIAEGYSVSREKKESFPLTVTSAQKNPTAFYLCASSSTLLSSYNEQFFGPGTRLTVL.

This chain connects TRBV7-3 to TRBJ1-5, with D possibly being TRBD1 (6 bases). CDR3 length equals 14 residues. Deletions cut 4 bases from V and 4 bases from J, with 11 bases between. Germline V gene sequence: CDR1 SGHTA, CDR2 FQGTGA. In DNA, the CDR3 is TGTGCCAGCAGCTCTGGACAGTGGAATCAGCCCCAGCATTTT. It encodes CASSSGQWNQPQHF. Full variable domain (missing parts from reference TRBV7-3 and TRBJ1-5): GAGVSQTPSNKVTEKGKYVELRCDPISGHTALYWYRQSLGQGPEFLIYFQGTGAADDSGLPNDRFFAVRPEGSVSTLKIQRTERGDSAVYLCASSSGQWNQPQHFGDGTRLSIL.

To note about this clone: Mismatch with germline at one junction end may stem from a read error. CDR3: CASSLRGVVIDNQPQHF. For the CDR3, the DNA is TGTGCTAGCAGCTTACGGGGGGTGGTAATAGACAATCAGCCCCAGCATTTT. The rearrangement uses TRBV7-7 and TRBJ1-5, with D possibly being TRBD1 (5 bases). Germline V gives CDR1 SSHAT, CDR2 FNYEAQ (reference sequence). The CDR3 loop spans 17 amino acids.

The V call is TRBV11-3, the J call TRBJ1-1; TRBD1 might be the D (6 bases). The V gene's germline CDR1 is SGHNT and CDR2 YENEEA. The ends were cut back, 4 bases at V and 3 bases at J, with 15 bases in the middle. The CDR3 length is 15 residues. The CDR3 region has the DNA TGTGCCAGCAGCTCGCTTGAAGGGGGAGACACTGAAGCTTTCTTT. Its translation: CASSSLEGGDTEAFF.

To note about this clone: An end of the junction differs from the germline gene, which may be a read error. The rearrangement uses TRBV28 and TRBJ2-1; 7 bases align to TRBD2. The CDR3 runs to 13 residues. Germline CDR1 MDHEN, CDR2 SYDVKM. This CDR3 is CASSLQGRESPIF. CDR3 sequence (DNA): TGTGCCAGCAGTTTGCAAGGGCGGGAGTCCCCCATCTTC.

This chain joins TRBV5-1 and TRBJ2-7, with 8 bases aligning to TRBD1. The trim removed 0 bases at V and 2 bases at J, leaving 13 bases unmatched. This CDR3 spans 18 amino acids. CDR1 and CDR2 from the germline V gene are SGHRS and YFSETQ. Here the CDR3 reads CASSLARRGTGEAYEQYF. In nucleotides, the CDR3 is TGCGCCAGCAGCTTGGCCAGGAGAGGGACAGGTGAGGCCTACGAGCAGTACTTC.

The CDR3 spells CASSSISPTGLYGNTIYF. The CDR3, as DNA: TGTGCCAGCAGTTCCATATCTCCGACAGGGTTATATGGAAACACCATATATTTT. V usage is TRBV28 and J usage is TRBJ1-3, with 7 bases matching TRBD1. This CDR3 spans 18 amino acids. Germline CDR1 MDHEN, CDR2 SYDVKM. J gave up 3 bases and V 4 bases, and 15 bases lay outside the gene matches.

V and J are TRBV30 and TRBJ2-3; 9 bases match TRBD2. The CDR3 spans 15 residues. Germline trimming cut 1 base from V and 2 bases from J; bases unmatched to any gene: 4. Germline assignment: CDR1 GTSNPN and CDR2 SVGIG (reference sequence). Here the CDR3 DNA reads TGTGCCTGGAGTGAGGGGACTAGCCTCACAGATACGCAGTATTTT. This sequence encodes CAWSEGTSLTDTQYF.

The CDR3 DNA reads as TGTGCCAGCAGCTTAGAGGCGGGAGCCCACTACGAGCAGTACTTC. The encoded protein is CASSLEAGAHYEQYF. This rearrangement joins TRBV7-2 to TRBJ2-7, with 7 positions matching TRBD2. Trimming removed 1 base from V and 3 bases from J; junction bases left unmatched: 6. The CDR3 length is 15 residues. CDR1 SGHTA and CDR2 FQGNSA come from the germline V gene.

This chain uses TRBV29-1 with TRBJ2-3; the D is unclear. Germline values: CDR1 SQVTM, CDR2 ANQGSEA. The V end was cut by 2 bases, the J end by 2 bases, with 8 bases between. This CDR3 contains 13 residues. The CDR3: CSVEPENTDTQYF. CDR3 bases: TGCAGCGTTGAACCAGAAAACACAGATACGCAGTATTTT.

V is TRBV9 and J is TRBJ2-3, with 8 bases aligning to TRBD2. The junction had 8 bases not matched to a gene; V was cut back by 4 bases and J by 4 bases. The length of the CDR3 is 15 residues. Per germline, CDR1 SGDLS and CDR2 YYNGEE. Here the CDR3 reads CASSTGLAGSDTQYF. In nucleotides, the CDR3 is TGTGCCAGCAGCACCGGACTAGCCGGTTCAGATACGCAGTATTTT.

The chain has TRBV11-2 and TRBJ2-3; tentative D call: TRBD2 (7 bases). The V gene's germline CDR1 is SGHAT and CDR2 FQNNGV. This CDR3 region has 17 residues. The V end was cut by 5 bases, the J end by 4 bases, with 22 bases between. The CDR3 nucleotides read TGTGCCAGCAGCCCGGGGGCGGGAGTTGGATTGTCAGATACGCAGTATTTT. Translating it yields CASSPGAGVGLSDTQYF.